This TCR beta chain was retrieved from a study of beta chain features in type 1 diabetes. Study-wide points: A potential PCR bias toward shorter templates would be equal in patient and control samples. Type 1 diabetes patients had moderately but significantly shorter TCRB CDR3s in all four CD4+ subsets.

Of the isolated RNA, all was reverse transcribed, and so the sequenced material was expressed TCRB transcripts. This table comes from immunoSEQ multiplex PCR, and its TCRdb copy is limited to in-frame clones, with some not included. The table has about 650,000 clones, around 11% seen once. This clone was seen a few times. Its antigen is unidentified. The germline gives CDR1 SGHTA, CDR2 FQGNSA. CDR3 size: 15 residues. V lost 1 base and J 0 bases, leaving 10 bases between the germline ends. This sequence was found in a man aged 30 to 45 with type 1 diabetes. Specimen: naive CD4+ T cells from blood. The rearrangement links TRBV7-2 to TRBJ2-7, with a weak D call TRBD2 (6 bases). DNA of the CDR3: TGTGCCAGCAGCTTAGGGAGGGATTCCTCCTACGAGCAGTACTTC. Encoded protein: CASSLGRDSSYEQYF.